This paragraph covers one T cell receptor (beta chain) sequence. The antigen remains undetermined. This entry belongs to a study of a mutant IDH1 vaccine in newly diagnosed glioma. Study in general: Each patient was administered eight vaccinations, scheduled in weeks 1, 3, 5, 7, 11, 15, 19 and 23. Of treated patients, roughly 62% were men and roughly 38% women, averaging 40.4 years. Study-level results: Changes in the top peripheral T cell clonotypes seemingly had no bearing on pseudoprogression.

Germline lookup yields CDR1 SEHNR and CDR2 FQNEAQ (reference sequence). This CDR3 spans 15 amino acids. V was clipped by 6 bases and J by 1 base, with 13 bases between them. This sample's time point: week 5, during vaccination. In the vaccine, a single dose held 300 ug of the mutant IDH1 20-mer peptide, along with topical imiquimod. The data were produced by immunoSEQ multiplex PCR, yet TCRdb's version contains in-frame clones alone and is incomplete. The table has around 78,000 clones, around nine tenths seen once; the top ten hold about 0.6%. The sample consisted of PBMCs, taken from a glioma patient whose treatment included an IDH1 peptide vaccine. This TCR came from a woman between 50 and 59 years old with glioma. This chain joins TRBV7-9 and TRBJ2-1; D is perhaps TRBD2 (5 bases). The CDR3 DNA is TGTGCCAGCAGTGCGGGCAGCCAATCCTACAATGAGCAGTTCTTC. Residues: CASSAGSQSYNEQFF.